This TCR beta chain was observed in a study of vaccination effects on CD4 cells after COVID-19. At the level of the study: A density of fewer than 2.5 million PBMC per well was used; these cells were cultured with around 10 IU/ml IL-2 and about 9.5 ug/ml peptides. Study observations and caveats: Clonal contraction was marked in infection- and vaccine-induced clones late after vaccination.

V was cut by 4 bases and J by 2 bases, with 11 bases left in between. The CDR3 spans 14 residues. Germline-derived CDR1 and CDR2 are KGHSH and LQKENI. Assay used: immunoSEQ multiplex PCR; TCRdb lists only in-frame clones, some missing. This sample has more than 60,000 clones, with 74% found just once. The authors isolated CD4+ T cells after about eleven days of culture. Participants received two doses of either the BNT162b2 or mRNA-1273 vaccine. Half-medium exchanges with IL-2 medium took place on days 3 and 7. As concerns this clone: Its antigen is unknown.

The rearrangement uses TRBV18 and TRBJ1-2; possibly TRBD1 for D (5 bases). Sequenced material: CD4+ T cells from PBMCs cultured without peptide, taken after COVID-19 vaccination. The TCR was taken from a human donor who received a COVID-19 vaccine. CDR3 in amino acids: CASSRTEGNYGYTF. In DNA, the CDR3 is TGTGCCAGCTCACGTACGGAGGGGAACTATGGCTACACCTTC.